One T cell receptor (beta chain) is described in this entry. Its cognate antigen is unknown. The record originates from a study of molecular identifiers for immune sequencing clone quantification. Notes on the study in general: Clones carrying above 20 RNA copies accounted for over 98% of effector molecules, under 1% in naive cells. Among 800,000 to 1,000,000 naive cells, spiked Jurkat TCR RNA from a single cell was reportedly detectable.

The CDR3 runs to 16 residues. Trimming took 0 bases from V and 2 from J, leaving 14 bases between them. Germline-derived CDR1 and CDR2 are LGHNA and YSLEER. Naive CD8 T cells, phenotype CD8+CD4-CCR7+CD45RA+, were sorted. MiXCR, run by TCRdb on the PCR reads, gives a single entry per CDR3 protein. The table shows some 650,000 distinct CDR3 sequences, with just under 20% occurring only once. The sequence came from a human donor in good health. Some libraries in this study had Jurkat cell RNA spiked in. V gene TRBV4-3 combines with J gene TRBJ2-7, with a weak D call TRBD1 (6 bases). The sequencing input was naive CD8+ T cells from blood, with Jurkat cell RNA spiked in. Specified subset: FACS-sorted CD8+CD4-CCR7+CD45RA+ naive T cells. CDR3 sequence reads: CASSQDHRQETYEQYF. The CDR3 region has the DNA TGCGCCAGCAGCCAAGATCACCGACAGGAGACCTACGAGCAGTACTTC.